This is a list of T cell receptor beta chains from one sample in a study of CD8+ T cells in alopecia areata. Using immunoSEQ multiplex PCR, the repertoire was profiled, and TCRdb retains in-frame clones only, with some absent. The sample holds some 98,000 clones, around 60% seen once. Sequencing used CD8+ T cells sorted from blood, obtained at week 4, from a patient treated with tofacitinib. The receptor source for this set is a human donor with alopecia areata. CDR3s include the opening cysteine and the closing phenylalanine or tryptophan. Fields, in order: V gene, clone size, D gene, J gene, CDR3 protein, CDR3 DNA. D genes are given only for firm matches. Clone size is shown for a subset of rows, as once, few, many or a class of expanded clone.

TRBV28	.	TRBD2	TRBJ2-7	CASSLIRRGLAGAQYF	TGTGCCAGCAGTTTAATCCGGAGGGGACTAGCGGGGGCGCAGTACTTC
TRBV4-1	.	.	TRBJ2-1	CASSHDSGEQFF	TGCGCCAGCAGCCATGACAGCGGTGAGCAGTTCTTC
TRBV7-8	.	.	TRBJ1-5	CASSSLVGDMLNQPQHF	TGTGCCAGCAGCTCTCTGGTGGGCGACATGTTGAATCAGCCCCAGCATTTT
TRBV15	once	.	TRBJ2-5	CATSRGETQYF	TGTGCCACCAGCAGAGGCGAGACCCAGTACTTC
TRBV6-5	.	.	TRBJ1-5	CASSYRVEGNQPQHF	TGTGCCAGCAGTTACCGGGTGGAGGGCAATCAGCCCCAGCATTTT
TRBV4-1	.	TRBD1	TRBJ1-6	CASSQEGNVATGGMSPLHF	TGCGCCAGCAGCCAAGAAGGTAATGTCGCGACAGGGGGGATGTCACCCCTCCACTTT
TRBV23-1	few	.	TRBJ2-6	CASSQYRAGANVLTF	TGCGCCAGCAGTCAATACCGAGCTGGGGCCAACGTCCTGACTTTC
TRBV27	.	.	TRBJ1-1	CASSLYQAFTEAFF	TGTGCCAGCAGTTTATATCAGGCGTTCACTGAAGCTTTCTTT
TRBV5-1	.	TRBD1	TRBJ2-3	CASSDDRGRTDTQYF	TGCGCCAGCAGCGACGACAGGGGGCGAACAGATACGCAGTATTTT
TRBV9	once	TRBD1	TRBJ2-7	CASSMGTGHSYEQYF	TGTGCCAGCAGCATGGGGACAGGGCACTCCTACGAGCAGTACTTC
TRBV9	.	.	TRBJ1-5	CASSVATGMDQPQHF	TGTGCCAGCAGCGTAGCAACAGGGATGGATCAGCCCCAGCATTTT
TRBV4-3	.	TRBD2	TRBJ2-7	CASSQDIGLAGTYEQYF	TGCGCCAGCAGCCAAGACATTGGGCTAGCGGGAACCTACGAGCAGTACTTC
TRBV27	.	.	TRBJ1-2	CASSFQGDVYGYTF	TGTGCCAGCAGTTTTCAAGGGGATGTCTATGGCTACACCTTC
TRBV30	.	.	TRBJ2-7	CAWSLKTYPYEQYF	TGTGCCTGGAGTCTGAAGACGTATCCCTACGAGCAGTACTTC
TRBV7-9	many	.	TRBJ2-1	CASSSDSPGQFF	TGTGCCAGCAGCTCGGACAGCCCTGGGCAGTTCTTC
TRBV9	.	.	TRBJ2-3	CASSVGGGPLDTQYF	TGTGCCAGCAGCGTCGGTGGGGGTCCCTTGGATACGCAGTATTTT
TRBV7-9	many	.	TRBJ1-1	CASSSPAGNRAGNTEAFF	TGTGCCAGCAGCTCCCCAGCAGGAAACAGGGCCGGAAACACTGAAGCTTTCTTT
TRBV19	.	.	TRBJ2-1	CASSKRPSGPDNEQFF	TGTGCCAGTAGTAAGCGACCAAGCGGTCCAGACAATGAGCAGTTCTTC
TRBV18	few	.	TRBJ2-1	CASSPTGRHGGIRDEQFF	TGTGCCAGCTCACCCACCGGGCGGCATGGCGGGATTCGGGATGAGCAGTTCTTC
TRBV27	.	.	TRBJ2-7	CASSAGFDYEQYF	TGTGCCAGCAGCGCCGGTTTTGACTACGAGCAGTACTTC
TRBV27	.	.	TRBJ1-1	CASSPTGGGNTEAFF	TGTGCCAGCAGTCCTACCGGGGGAGGTAACACTGAAGCTTTCTTT
TRBV7-2	few	.	TRBJ2-7	CASSLGLVSEQYF	TGTGCCAGCAGCTTAGGACTAGTTTCCGAGCAGTACTTC
TRBV9	.	TRBD2	TRBJ2-5	CASSPRAGLIKETQYF	TGTGCCAGCAGCCCCCGAGCGGGACTGATAAAAGAGACCCAGTACTTC
TRBV7-9	.	.	TRBJ2-7	CASSSSGTRSYYEQYF	TGTGCCAGCAGCTCATCCGGGACCCGTTCGTACTACGAGCAGTACTTC
TRBV27	once	.	TRBJ1-1	CASSSSEGPKAEAFF	TGTGCCAGCAGCTCCTCGGAAGGGCCGAAAGCTGAAGCTTTCTTT